These 3 T cell receptor beta chains were sequenced from one sample in a study of blood T cell repertoires in COVID-19. The data were produced by immunoSEQ multiplex PCR, yet TCRdb's version contains in-frame clones alone and is incomplete. Among about 88,000 clones listed, around 88% were seen once. Sequencing was done on a sample of peripheral blood. The receptor source for this set is a woman aged 60-75 years with COVID-19, enrolled during active disease.

J is TRBJ2-3 and V is TRBV12-3 or TRBV12-4; D uncertain. With 6 bases removed from V and 0 bases from J, the gap between germline ends came to 7 bases. The CDR3 is 13 residues long. As DNA, the CDR3 is TGTGCCAGCAGGTTGACTAGCACAGATACGCAGTATTTT. Translating gives CASRLTSTDTQYF.

V gene TRBV28 combines with J gene TRBJ1-2, with a weak D call TRBD1 (6 bases). Germline lookup yields CDR1 MDHEN and CDR2 SYDVKM. V lost 5 bases to trimming and J lost 5 bases, with 12 bases between them. There are 13 residues in the CDR3. CDR3 loop: CASSGTQTYGYTF. CDR3 coding DNA: TGTGCCAGCAGTGGGACACAGACTTATGGCTACACCTTC.

The chain carries TRBV9 and TRBJ2-5; 11 positions agree with TRBD2. Unmatched junction bases numbered 7, after V lost 3 bases and J lost 3 bases. The CDR3 totals 16 residues. Per the germline V gene, CDR1 is SGDLS and CDR2 is YYNGEE. The CDR3 nucleotides are TGTGCCAGCAGCGCCCGAATAGCGGGGGGGAAAGAGACCCAGTACTTC. As protein: CASSARIAGGKETQYF. Using reference TRBV9 and TRBJ2-5 for the parts outside the CDR3, the full variable domain is DSGVTQTPKHLITATGQRVTLRCSPRSGDLSVYWYQQSLDQGLQFLIQYYNGEERAKGNILERFSAQQFPDLHSELNLSSLELGDSALYFCASSARIAGGKETQYFGPGTRLLVL.